The 15 T cell receptor beta chains below come from one sample, sequenced in a study of T-cell memory formation after mild COVID-19. TCRdb re-analysed the 5' RACE reads in MiXCR, keeping a single row per CDR3 protein. The table lists some 250,000 distinct CDR3 sequences, more than 15% of them singletons. Sequencing input: PBMCs or a T cell subset sorted from them (not recorded which). The receptors come from a man aged 18 to 35 who had mild COVID-19 (a few samples of this study predate the infection). Cell type and time point are not known.

This clonotype was counted many times. The rearrangement joins TRBV12-3 or TRBV12-4 to TRBJ2-3; TRBD1 matches 8 bases. The CDR3 spans 21 residues. With 3 bases clipped from V and 3 bases from J, the junction kept 23 bases outside the gene matches. The CDR3 reads CASSFGVWGRGHGGRTDTQYF. The CDR3 nucleotides read TGTGCCAGCAGTTTCGGTGTGTGGGGCAGGGGGCACGGGGGCCGGACAGATACGCAGTATTTT.

The chain recombines TRBV3-1 with TRBJ2-2; possibly TRBD2 for D (7 bases). Germline V gene sequence: CDR1 LGHDT, CDR2 YNNKEL (reference sequence). The ends were cut back, 7 bases at V and 1 base at J, with 16 bases in the middle. The CDR3 runs 16 residues. The CDR3 DNA reads as TGTGCCAGCACCTCTTGGGGGGGCCTGAACACCGGGGAGCTGTTTTTT. Residues: CASTSWGGLNTGELFF.

This clonotype appeared a few times. The V and J genes are TRBV6-5 and TRBJ2-7, with a possible D match to TRBD1 (5 bases). Germline V gene sequence: CDR1 MNHEY, CDR2 SVGAGI. The CDR3 length is 13 residues. The ends were cut back, 2 bases at V and 6 bases at J, with 11 bases in the middle. The CDR3 nucleotides are TGTGCCAGCAGTTACCAGGGAATCGGCGAGCAGTACTTC. It specifies CASSYQGIGEQYF.

Only a few counts were recorded for this clonotype. This chain uses TRBV18 with TRBJ2-7; D may correspond to TRBD1 or TRBD2 (6 bases each). V gave up 0 bases and J gave up 4 bases, with 13 bases separating them. Germline V CDR1 and CDR2: KGHSH, LQKENI. CDR3 length: 15 residues. DNA of the CDR3: TGTGCCAGCTCACCACCGGGGGGCCGGGCGTACGAGCAGTACTTC. Translation gives CASSPPGGRAYEQYF. Full variable domain (outside the CDR3, taken from reference TRBV18 and TRBJ2-7): NAGVMQNPRHLVRRRGQEARLRCSPMKGHSHVYWYRQLPEEGLKFMVYLQKENIIDESGMPKERFSAEFPKEGPSILRIQQVVRGDSAAYFCASSPPGGRAYEQYFGPGTRLTVT.

The V call is TRBV7-2, the J call TRBJ1-4; a weak D match, TRBD1 (5 bases). The germline V gene encodes CDR1 SGHTA and CDR2 FQGNSA. The CDR3 spans 14 residues. V was cut by 2 bases and J by 5 bases, with 9 bases left in between. The CDR3 region is CASSLTGTNEKLFF. DNA of the CDR3: TGTGCCAGCAGCTTAACCGGGACGAATGAAAAACTGTTTTTT. Full variable domain (outside the CDR3, taken from reference TRBV7-2 and TRBJ1-4): GAGVSQSPSNKVTEKGKDVELRCDPISGHTALYWYRQSLGQGLEFLIYFQGNSAPDKSGLPSDRFSAERTGGSVSTLTIQRTQQEDSAVYLCASSLTGTNEKLFFGSGTQLSVL.

This sequence joins TRBV29-1 and TRBJ2-7; D remains ambiguous. This CDR3 has 11 residues. Trimming pared 4 bases from V and 3 bases from J, leaving 7 bases between. The germline gives CDR1 SQVTM, CDR2 ANQGSEA. The CDR3 sequence: CSVVGSYEQYF. The DNA of the CDR3 is TGCAGCGTTGTAGGCAGCTACGAGCAGTACTTC.

This clonotype occurred a few times. The chain links TRBV7-3 to TRBJ2-2; tentative D call: TRBD1 (5 bases). Germline CDR1 and CDR2: SGHTA and FQGTGA. The CDR3 length is 14 residues. Trimming pared 5 bases from V and 3 bases from J, leaving 10 bases between. The CDR3 nucleotides are TGTGCCAGCAGCCCGGACACCTACACCGGGGAGCTGTTTTTT. This sequence encodes CASSPDTYTGELFF.

The J gene is TRBJ2-2, the V gene TRBV10-3; 7 positions match TRBD1. Unmatched junction bases numbered 6, after V lost 11 bases and J lost 3 bases. The CDR3 sequence is 13 residues long. Germline V gene data show CDR1 as ENHRY and CDR2 as SYGVKD. CDR3 region: CAVVTGDTGELFF. Written as DNA, the CDR3 is TGTGCCGTCGTAACAGGGGACACCGGGGAGCTGTTTTTT.

V is TRBV25-1 and J is TRBJ2-1; tentative D call: TRBD2 (7 bases). CDR1 and CDR2 (germline): MGHDK, SYGVNS. The CDR3 is 14 residues long. V lost 7 bases to trimming and J lost 2 bases, with 12 bases between them. CDR3 amino acids: CASTRGGAYNEQFF. The CDR3, as DNA: TGTGCCAGCACTAGGGGGGGAGCCTACAATGAGCAGTTCTTC.

This clonotype was seen only a few times. The genes are TRBV6-2 or TRBV6-3 and TRBJ2-4; 7 bases agree with TRBD2. Germline CDR1 and CDR2: MNHEY and SVGEGT. The CDR3 length is 15 residues. The V segment lost 8 bases and the J segment 8 bases; nucleotides outside the gene matches: 15. The CDR3 DNA sequence: TGTGCCAGCGGGAGTCGGGACGGACTAGGGGACATTCAGTACTTC. Amino acids: CASGSRDGLGDIQYF.

The chain has TRBV11-2 and TRBJ2-5, with D possibly matching TRBD1 (6 bases). CDR3 length equals 17 residues. Trimming left V 2 bases short and J 4 bases short, with 20 bases between. Germline V gene sequence: CDR1 SGHAT, CDR2 FQNNGV. The CDR3 spells CASSLSAYRVQGETQYF. The CDR3 nucleotides read TGTGCCAGCAGCTTATCCGCCTATCGGGTACAGGGAGAGACCCAGTACTTC.

This clonotype was picked up a small number of times. V gene TRBV7-2 combines with J gene TRBJ2-2; 9 bases match TRBD2. Germline lookup yields CDR1 SGHTA and CDR2 FQGNSA. The CDR3 runs to 16 residues. The V gene end was trimmed by 5 bases and the J gene end by 0 bases; junction bases not matched to a gene: 4. The CDR3, as DNA: TGTGCCAGCAGCCCCAGCGGGGGGACGAACACCGGGGAGCTGTTTTTT. This sequence encodes CASSPSGGTNTGELFF.

This clonotype came up a few times. J is TRBJ1-3 and V is TRBV20-1; no clear D gene. V was shortened by 1 base and J by 3 bases, with 10 bases between the two germline ends. CDR1 DFQATT and CDR2 SNEGSKA come from the germline V gene (reference sequence). The CDR3 sequence is 14 residues long. In nucleotides, the CDR3 is TGCAGTGCTAGAGCCTCGACGGTTGGAAACACCATATATTTT. It encodes CSARASTVGNTIYF.

Only a few counts were recorded for this clonotype. This chain connects TRBV20-1 to TRBJ2-7; D tentatively reads TRBD1 or TRBD2 (5 bases each). From germline, CDR1 is DFQATT and CDR2 SNEGSKA (reference sequence). The CDR3 loop spans 13 amino acids. V was pared by 3 bases and J by 6 bases, with 15 bases between. In nucleotides, the CDR3 is TGCAGTGCTAGGCTGGCCGGGGCGAGCGAGCAGTACTTC. Translated: CSARLAGASEQYF.

The rearrangement links TRBV11-2 to TRBJ1-1, with TRBD1 matching over 7 bases. Germline V gene sequence: CDR1 SGHAT, CDR2 FQNNGV. The V and J ends lost 7 bases and 3 bases, in that order; junction bases with no gene match: 11. The CDR3 contains 15 residues. The CDR3 DNA reads TGTGCCAGCACCCGAAGTGAGGGGGCATACACTGAAGCTTTCTTT. This gives the protein CASTRSEGAYTEAFF. Supplemented by reference TRBV11-2 and TRBJ1-1, the full variable domain reads EAGVAQSPRYKIIEKRQSVAFWCNPISGHATLYWYQQILGQGPKLLIQFQNNGVVDDSQLPKDRFSAERLKGVDSTLKIQPAKLEDSAVYLCASTRSEGAYTEAFFGQGTRLTVV.